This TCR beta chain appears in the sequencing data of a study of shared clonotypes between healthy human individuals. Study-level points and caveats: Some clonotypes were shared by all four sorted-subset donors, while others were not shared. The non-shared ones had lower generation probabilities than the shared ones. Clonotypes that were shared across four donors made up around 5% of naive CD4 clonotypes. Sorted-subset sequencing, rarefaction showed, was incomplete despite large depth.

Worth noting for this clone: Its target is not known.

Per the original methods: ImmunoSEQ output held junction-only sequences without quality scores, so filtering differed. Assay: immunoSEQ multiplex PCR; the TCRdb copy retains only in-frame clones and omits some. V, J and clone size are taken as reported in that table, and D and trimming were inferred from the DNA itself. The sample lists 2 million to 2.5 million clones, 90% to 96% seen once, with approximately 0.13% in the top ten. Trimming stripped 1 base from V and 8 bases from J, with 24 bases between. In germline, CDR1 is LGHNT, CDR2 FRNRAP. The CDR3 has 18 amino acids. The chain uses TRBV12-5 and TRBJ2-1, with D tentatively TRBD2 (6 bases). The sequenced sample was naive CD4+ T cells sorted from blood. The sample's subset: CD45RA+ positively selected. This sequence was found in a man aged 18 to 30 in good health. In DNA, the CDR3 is TGTGCTAGTGGTTTGGCCGACAAGACGACTAGTCACGTCGATGAGCAGTTCTTC. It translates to CASGLADKTTSHVDEQFF.